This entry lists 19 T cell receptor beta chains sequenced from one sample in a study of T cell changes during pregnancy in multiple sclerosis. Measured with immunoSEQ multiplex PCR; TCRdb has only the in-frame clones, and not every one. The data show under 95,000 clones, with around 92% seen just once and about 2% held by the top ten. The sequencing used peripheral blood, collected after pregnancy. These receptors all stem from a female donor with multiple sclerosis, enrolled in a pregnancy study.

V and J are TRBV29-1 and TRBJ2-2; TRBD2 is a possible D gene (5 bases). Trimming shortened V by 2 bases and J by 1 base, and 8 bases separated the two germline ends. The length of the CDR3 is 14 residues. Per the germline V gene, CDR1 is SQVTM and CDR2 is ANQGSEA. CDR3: CSVESSRNTGELFF. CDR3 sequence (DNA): TGCAGCGTTGAATCTAGCAGGAACACCGGGGAGCTGTTTTTT.

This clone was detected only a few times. This chain's CDR3 is CASSYSNRDSYEQFF. For the CDR3, the DNA is TGTGCCAGCAGTTACTCGAATAGGGACTCCTATGAGCAGTTCTTC. The V and J genes are TRBV6-5 and TRBJ2-1; TRBD2 is a possible D gene (6 bases). V lost 0 bases and J 8 bases, leaving 14 bases between the germline ends. Germline lookup yields CDR1 MNHEY and CDR2 SVGAGI. The CDR3 runs 15 residues.

This CDR3 is CATHRAMNTEAFF. For the CDR3, the DNA is TGTGCCACCCATCGAGCAATGAACACTGAAGCTTTCTTT. The chain couples TRBV10-3 to TRBJ1-1; D gene ambiguous. There are 13 residues in the CDR3. V lost 10 bases to trimming and J lost 0 bases, with 12 bases between them. The V gene's germline CDR1 is ENHRY and CDR2 SYGVKD.

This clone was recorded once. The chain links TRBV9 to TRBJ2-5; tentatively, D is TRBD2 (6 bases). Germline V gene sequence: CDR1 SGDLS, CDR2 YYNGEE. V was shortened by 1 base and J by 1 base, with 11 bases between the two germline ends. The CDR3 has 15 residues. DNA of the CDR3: TGTGCCAGCAGCGTATGGAGCGGGTTCCAAGAGACCCAGTACTTC. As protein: CASSVWSGFQETQYF.

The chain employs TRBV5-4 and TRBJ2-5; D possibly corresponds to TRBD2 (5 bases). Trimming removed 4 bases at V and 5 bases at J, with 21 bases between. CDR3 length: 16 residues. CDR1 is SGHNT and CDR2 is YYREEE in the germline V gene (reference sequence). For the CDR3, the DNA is TGTGCCAGCAGCCAGAGGCTAGGGAGATCCGCCGAGACCCAGTACTTC. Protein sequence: CASSQRLGRSAETQYF. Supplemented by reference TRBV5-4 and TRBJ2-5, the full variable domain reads ETGVTQSPTHLIKTRGQQVTLRCSSQSGHNTVSWYQQALGQGPQFIFQYYREEENGRGNFPPRFSGLQFPNYSSELNVNALELDDSALYLCASSQRLGRSAETQYFGPGTRLLVL.

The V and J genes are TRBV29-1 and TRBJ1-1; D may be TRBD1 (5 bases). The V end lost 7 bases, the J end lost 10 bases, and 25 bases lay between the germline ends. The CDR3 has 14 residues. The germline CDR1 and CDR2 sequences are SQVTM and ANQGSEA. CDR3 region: CSGGRATDTVGAFF. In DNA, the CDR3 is TGCAGCGGGGGGAGGGCCACGGACACGGTGGGAGCTTTCTTT.

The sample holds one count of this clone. Written as DNA, the CDR3 is TGTGCCAGCAGTGAGCTGGGAGGCAAGACCCAGTACTTC. Translation: CASSELGGKTQYF. The rearrangement links TRBV2 to TRBJ2-5; D perhaps matches TRBD2 (6 bases). V dropped 3 bases and J dropped 6 bases, with 11 bases sitting between them. Germline loops: CDR1 SNHLY, CDR2 FYNNEI. CDR3 size: 13 residues. Supplemented by reference TRBV2 and TRBJ2-5, the full variable domain reads EPEVTQTPSHQVTQMGQEVILRCVPISNHLYFYWYRQILGQKVEFLVSFYNNEISEKSEIFDDQFSVERPDGSNFTLKIRSTKLEDSAMYFCASSELGGKTQYFGPGTRLLVL.

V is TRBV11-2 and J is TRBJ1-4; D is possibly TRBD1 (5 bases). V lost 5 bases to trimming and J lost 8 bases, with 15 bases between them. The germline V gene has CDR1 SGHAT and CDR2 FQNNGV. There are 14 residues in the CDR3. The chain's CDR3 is CASSAPGLDEKLFF. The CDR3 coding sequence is TGTGCCAGCAGCGCCCCAGGGTTGGACGAAAAACTGTTTTTT. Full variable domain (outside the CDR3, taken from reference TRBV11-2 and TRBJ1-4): EAGVAQSPRYKIIEKRQSVAFWCNPISGHATLYWYQQILGQGPKLLIQFQNNGVVDDSQLPKDRFSAERLKGVDSTLKIQPAKLEDSAVYLCASSAPGLDEKLFFGSGTQLSVL.

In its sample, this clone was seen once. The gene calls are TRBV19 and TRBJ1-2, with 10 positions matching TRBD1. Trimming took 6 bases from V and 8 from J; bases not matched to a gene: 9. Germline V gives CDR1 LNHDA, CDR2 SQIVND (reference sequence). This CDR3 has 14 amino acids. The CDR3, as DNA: TGTGCCAGTAGGCAGACAGGGGGCGAAAGAGGCTACACCTTC. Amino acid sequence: CASRQTGGERGYTF.

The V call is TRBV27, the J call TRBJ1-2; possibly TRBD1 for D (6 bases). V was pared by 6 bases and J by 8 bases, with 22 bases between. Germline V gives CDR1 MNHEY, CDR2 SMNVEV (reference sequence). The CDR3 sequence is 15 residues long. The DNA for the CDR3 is TGTGCCAGCAGGAATTCTATAGGGGGAGCCCTCGGCTACACCTTC. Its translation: CASRNSIGGALGYTF.

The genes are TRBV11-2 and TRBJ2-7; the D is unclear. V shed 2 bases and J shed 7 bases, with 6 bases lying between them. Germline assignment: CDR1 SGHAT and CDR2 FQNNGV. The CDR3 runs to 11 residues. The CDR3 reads CASSLTREQYF. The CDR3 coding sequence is TGTGCCAGCAGCTTAACGCGGGAGCAGTACTTC.

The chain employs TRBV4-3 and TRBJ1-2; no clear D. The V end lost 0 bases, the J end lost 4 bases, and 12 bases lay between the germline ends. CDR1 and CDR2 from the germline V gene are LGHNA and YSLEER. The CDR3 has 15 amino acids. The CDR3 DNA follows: TGCGCCAGCAGCCAAGAAGGGAGGATGGGCTATGGCTACACCTTC. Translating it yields CASSQEGRMGYGYTF.

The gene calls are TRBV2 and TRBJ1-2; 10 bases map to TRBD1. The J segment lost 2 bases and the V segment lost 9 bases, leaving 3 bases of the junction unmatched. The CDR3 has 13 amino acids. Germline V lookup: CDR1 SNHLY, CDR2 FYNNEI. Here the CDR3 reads CAREGQGNYGYTF. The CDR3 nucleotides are TGTGCCAGGGAGGGACAGGGGAACTATGGCTACACCTTC.

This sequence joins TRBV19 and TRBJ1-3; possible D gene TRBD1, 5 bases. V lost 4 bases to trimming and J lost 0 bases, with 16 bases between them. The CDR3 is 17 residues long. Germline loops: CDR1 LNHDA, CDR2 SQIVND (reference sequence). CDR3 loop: CASSTPSRGYSGNTIYF. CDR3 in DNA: TGTGCCAGTAGTACCCCTTCCCGGGGGTACTCTGGAAACACCATATATTTT. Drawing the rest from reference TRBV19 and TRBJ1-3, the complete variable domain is DGGITQSPKYLFRKEGQNVTLSCEQNLNHDAMYWYRQDPGQGLRLIYYSQIVNDFQKGDIAEGYSVSREKKESFPLTVTSAQKNPTAFYLCASSTPSRGYSGNTIYFGEGSWLTVV.

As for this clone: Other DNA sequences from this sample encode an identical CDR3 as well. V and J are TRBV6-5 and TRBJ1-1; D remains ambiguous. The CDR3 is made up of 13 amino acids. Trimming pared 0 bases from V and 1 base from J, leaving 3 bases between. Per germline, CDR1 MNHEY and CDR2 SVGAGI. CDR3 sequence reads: CASSYSANTEAFF. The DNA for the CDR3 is TGTGCCAGCAGTTACTCGGCGAACACTGAAGCTTTCTTT.

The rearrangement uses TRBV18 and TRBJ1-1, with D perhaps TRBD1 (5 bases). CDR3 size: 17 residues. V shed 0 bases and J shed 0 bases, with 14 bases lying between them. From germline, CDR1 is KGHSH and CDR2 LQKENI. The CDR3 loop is CASSPPRQGLMNTEAFF. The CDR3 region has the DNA TGTGCCAGCTCACCACCGCGGCAGGGTCTCATGAACACTGAAGCTTTCTTT.

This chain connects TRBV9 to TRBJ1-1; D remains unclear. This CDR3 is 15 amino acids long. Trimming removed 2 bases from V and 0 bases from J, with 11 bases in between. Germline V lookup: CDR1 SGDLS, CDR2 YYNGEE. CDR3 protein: CASSVSPGMNTEAFF. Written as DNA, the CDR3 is TGTGCCAGCAGCGTTTCCCCGGGGATGAACACTGAAGCTTTCTTT. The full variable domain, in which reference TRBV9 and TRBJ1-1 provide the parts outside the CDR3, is DSGVTQTPKHLITATGQRVTLRCSPRSGDLSVYWYQQSLDQGLQFLIQYYNGEERAKGNILERFSAQQFPDLHSELNLSSLELGDSALYFCASSVSPGMNTEAFFGQGTRLTVV.

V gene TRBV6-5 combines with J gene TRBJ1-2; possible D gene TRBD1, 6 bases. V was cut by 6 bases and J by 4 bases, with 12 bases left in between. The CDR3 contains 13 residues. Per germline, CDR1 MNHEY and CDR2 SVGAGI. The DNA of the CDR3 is TGTGCCAGCAGCCAGGGGATACTCTATGGCTACACCTTC. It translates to CASSQGILYGYTF.

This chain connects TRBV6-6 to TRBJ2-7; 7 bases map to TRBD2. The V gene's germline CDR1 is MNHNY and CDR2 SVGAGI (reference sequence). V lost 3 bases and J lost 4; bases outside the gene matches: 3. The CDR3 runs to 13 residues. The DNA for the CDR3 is TGTGCCAGCAGTTATGATAGCGGGTACGAGCAGTACTTC. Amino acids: CASSYDSGYEQYF.